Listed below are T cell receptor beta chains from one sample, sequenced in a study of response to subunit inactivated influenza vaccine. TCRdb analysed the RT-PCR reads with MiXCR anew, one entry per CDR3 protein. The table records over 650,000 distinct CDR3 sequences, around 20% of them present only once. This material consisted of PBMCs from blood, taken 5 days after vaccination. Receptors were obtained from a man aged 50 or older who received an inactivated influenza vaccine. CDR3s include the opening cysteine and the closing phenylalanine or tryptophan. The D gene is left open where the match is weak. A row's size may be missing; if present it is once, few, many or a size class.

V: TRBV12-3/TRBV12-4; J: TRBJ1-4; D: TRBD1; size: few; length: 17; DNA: TGTGCCAGCAGTCCCGGACAGGGGGCGATTCGTAATGAAAAACTGTTTTTT; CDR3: CASSPGQGAIRNEKLFF
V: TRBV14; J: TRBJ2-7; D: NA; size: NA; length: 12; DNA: TGTGCCAGCAGGGCCCAGGACTACGAGCAGTACTTC; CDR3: CASRAQDYEQYF
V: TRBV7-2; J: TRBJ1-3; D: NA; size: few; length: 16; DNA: TGTGCCAGCAGCTTAGAGGGGACTAGCTCTGGAAACACCATATATTTT; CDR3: CASSLEGTSSGNTIYF
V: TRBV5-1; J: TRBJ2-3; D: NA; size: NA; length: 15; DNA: TGCGCCAGCAGCTTCGGGACTCCCCGTCTAGATACGCAGTATTTT; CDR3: CASSFGTPRLDTQYF
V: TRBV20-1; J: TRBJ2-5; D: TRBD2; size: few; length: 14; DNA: TGCAGTGCTGCTCCACTAGCGCGGTCGGAGACCCAGTACTTC; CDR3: CSAAPLARSETQYF
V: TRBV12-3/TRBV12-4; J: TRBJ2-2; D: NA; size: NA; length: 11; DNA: TGTGCCAGCAGCCGACCCGGGGAGCTGTTTTTT; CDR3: CASSRPGELFF
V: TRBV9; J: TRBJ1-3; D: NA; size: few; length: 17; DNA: TGTGCCAGCAGCGTAGCACCGGGCCTAAGCTCTGGAAACACCATATATTTT; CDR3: CASSVAPGLSSGNTIYF
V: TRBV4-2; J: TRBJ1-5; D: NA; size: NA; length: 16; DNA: TGTGCCAGCAGCCAAGATAGGGCCCGCGGGAATCAGCCCCAGCATTTT; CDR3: CASSQDRARGNQPQHF
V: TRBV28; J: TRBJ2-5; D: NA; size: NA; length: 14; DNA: TGTGCCAGCAGTTTACACGGGGTCCCGGAGACCCAGTACTTC; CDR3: CASSLHGVPETQYF
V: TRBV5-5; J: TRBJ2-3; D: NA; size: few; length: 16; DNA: TGTGCCAGCAGCTTGGGGGACATCTTAATCACAGATACGCAGTATTTT; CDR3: CASSLGDILITDTQYF
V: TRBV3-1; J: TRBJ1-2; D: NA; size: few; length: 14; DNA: TGTGCCAGCAGCTACCCTCGAGGGGGAGGCGGCTACACCTTC; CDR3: CASSYPRGGGGYTF